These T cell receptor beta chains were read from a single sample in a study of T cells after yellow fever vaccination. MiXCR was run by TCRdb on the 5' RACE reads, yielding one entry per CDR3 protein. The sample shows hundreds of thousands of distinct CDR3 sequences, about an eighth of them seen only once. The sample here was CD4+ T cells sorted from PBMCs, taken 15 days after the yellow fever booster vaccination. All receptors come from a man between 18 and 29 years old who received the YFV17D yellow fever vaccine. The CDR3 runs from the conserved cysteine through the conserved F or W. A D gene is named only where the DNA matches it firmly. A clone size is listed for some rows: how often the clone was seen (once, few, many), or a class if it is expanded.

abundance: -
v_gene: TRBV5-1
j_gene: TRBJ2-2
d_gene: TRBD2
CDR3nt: TGCGCCAGCAGCTTGCTCTCTAGCGGGAACGGGGAGCTGTTTTTT
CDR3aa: CASSLLSSGNGELFF

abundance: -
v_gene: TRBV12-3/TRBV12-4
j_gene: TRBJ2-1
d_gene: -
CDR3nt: TGTGCCAGCAGTTCTACTCTCCAAAGCTACAATGAGCAGTTCTTC
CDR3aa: CASSSTLQSYNEQFF

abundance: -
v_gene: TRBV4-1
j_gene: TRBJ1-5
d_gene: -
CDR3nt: TGCGCCAGCAGCCAAGAGGGCGGGGGGGGCAATCAGCCCCAGCATTTT
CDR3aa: CASSQEGGGGNQPQHF

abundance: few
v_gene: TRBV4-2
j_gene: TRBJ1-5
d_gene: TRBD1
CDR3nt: TGTGCCAGCAGCCAATGGGACAGCAGCAATCAGCCCCAGCATTTT
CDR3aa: CASSQWDSSNQPQHF

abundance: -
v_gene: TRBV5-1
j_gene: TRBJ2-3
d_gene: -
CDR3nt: TGCGCCAGCAGCCGTATCGCAGGGGGCACAGATACGCAGTATTTT
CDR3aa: CASSRIAGGTDTQYF

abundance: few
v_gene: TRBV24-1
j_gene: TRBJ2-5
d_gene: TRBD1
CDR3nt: TGTGCCACCAGTGATGCTGGGACAGGGAAGACCCAGTACTTC
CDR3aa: CATSDAGTGKTQYF

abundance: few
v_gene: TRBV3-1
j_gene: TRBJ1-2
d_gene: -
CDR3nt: TGTGCCAGCAGCAGTCTTGGCAGGGGTGGCTACACCTTC
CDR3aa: CASSSLGRGGYTF

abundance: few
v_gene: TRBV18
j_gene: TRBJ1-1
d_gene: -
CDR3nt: TGTGCCAGCTCACCAATGGCGGGGGCGCTTGGGAACACTGAAGCTTTCTTT
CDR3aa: CASSPMAGALGNTEAFF

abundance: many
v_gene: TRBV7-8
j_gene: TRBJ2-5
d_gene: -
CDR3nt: TGTGCCAGCAGCTTACCTGGGGCGTTCGGGGAGACCCAGTACTTC
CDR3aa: CASSLPGAFGETQYF

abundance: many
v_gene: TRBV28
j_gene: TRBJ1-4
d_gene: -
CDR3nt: TGTGCCAGCAGCGATCGACAGAATGAAAAACTGTTTTTT
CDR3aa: CASSDRQNEKLFF

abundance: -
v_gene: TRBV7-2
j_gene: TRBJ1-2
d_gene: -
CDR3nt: TGTGCCAGCACCCGCACGAGGATCGAGCAGGGCTACACCTTC
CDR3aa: CASTRTRIEQGYTF

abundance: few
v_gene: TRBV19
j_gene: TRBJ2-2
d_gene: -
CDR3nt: TGTGCCAGTAGTATTCGGACACTGAACACCGGGGAGCTGTTTTTT
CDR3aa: CASSIRTLNTGELFF

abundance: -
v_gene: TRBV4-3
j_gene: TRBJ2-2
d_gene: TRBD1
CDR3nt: TGCGCCAGCAGGAAAGGGACAGGGAGGACCGGGGAGCTGTTTTTT
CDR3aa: CASRKGTGRTGELFF

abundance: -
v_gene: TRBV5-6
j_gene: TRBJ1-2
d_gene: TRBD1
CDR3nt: TGTGCCAGCAGCCCCGGGACAGGGACAATAAACAACTATGGCTACACCTTC
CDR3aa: CASSPGTGTINNYGYTF

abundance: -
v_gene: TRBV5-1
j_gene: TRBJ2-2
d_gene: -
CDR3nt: TGCGCCAGCACCCCCTCAGGGGCCCCGAACACCGGGGAGCTGTTTTTT
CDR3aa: CASTPSGAPNTGELFF

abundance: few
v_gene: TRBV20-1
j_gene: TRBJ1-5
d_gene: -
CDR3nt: TGCAGTGCTCTTAGAGGGGGGTCGAGCAATCAGCCCCAGCATTTT
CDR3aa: CSALRGGSSNQPQHF

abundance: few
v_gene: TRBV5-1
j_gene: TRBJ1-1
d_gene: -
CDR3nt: TGCGCCAGCAGCTTTATTAGTGGGGCTGGGGAAGCTTTCTTT
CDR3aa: CASSFISGAGEAFF

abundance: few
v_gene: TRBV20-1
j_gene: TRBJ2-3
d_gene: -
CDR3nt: TGCAGTGCTAGGGGCAGGTACGGGGATACGCAGTATTTT
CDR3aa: CSARGRYGDTQYF

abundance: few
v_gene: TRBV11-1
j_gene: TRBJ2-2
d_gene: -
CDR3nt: TGTGCCAGCAGCTTCTATAAGAACACCGGGGAGCTGTTTTTT
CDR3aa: CASSFYKNTGELFF

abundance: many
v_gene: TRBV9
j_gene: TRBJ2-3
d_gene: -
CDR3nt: TGTGCCAGCAGCGTAGCTGGGACTTTAGCAGATACGCAGTATTTT
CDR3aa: CASSVAGTLADTQYF

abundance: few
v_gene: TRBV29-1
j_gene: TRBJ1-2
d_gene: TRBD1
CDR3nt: TGCAGCGTTGGGTTTTCCGGGACAGGGGGCTATGGCTACACCTTC
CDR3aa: CSVGFSGTGGYGYTF

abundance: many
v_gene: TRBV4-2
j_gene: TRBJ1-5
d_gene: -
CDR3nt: TGTGCCAGCAGCCAAGATGCGGATCAGCCCCAGCATTTT
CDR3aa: CASSQDADQPQHF

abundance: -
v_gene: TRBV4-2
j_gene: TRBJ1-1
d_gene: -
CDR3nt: TGTGCCAGCAGTGAACGGGGGCCGAACACTGAAGCTTTCTTT
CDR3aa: CASSERGPNTEAFF

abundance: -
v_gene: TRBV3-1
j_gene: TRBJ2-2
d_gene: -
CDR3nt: TGTGCCAGCAGTCGGAAAAGCGTCGGCAACACCGGGGAGCTGTTTTTT
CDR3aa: CASSRKSVGNTGELFF

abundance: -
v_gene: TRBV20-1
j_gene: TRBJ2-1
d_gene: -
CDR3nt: TGCAGTGCTAGCTACGCCGGGACGCCTCACTATGAGCAGTTCTTC
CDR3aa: CSASYAGTPHYEQFF

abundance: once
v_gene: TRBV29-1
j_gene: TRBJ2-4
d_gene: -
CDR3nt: TGCAGCGTTGAAGATCAGGGGGGGCCGGTCATTCAGTACTTC
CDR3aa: CSVEDQGGPVIQYF

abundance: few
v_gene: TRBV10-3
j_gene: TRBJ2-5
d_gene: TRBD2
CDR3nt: TGTGCCATCAGTGGCGGGGGGCCCGAGACCCAGTACTTC
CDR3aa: CAISGGGPETQYF

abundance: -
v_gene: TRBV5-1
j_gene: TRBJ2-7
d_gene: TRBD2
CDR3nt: TGCGCCAGCAGCCTCGGGACTAGCGGGGGCTCCTACGAGCAGTACTTC
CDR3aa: CASSLGTSGGSYEQYF

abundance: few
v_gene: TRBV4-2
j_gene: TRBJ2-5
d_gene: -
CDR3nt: TGTGCCAGCAGCCAAGACCTCGGTGGTCCGGGGGGCCCGGAGACCCAGTACTTC
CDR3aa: CASSQDLGGPGGPETQYF

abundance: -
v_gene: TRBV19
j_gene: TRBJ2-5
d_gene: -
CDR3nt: TGTGCCAGTAGTATAGGGTCTCAGAGGGAGACCCAGTACTTC
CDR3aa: CASSIGSQRETQYF

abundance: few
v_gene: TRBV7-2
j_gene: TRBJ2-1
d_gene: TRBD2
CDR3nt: TGTGCCAGCAGCTTAGTCGGCGGGGGGGCTACGAGCTCCTACAATGAGCAGTTCTTC
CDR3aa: CASSLVGGGATSSYNEQFF

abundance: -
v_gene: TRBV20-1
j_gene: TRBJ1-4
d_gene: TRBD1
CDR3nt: TGCAGTGCTAATCAAAGACAGGGGACGGGCGAAAAACTGTTTTTT
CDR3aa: CSANQRQGTGEKLFF

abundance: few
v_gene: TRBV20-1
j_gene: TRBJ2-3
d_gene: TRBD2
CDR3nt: TGCAGTGCAACCGGGACTAGCGAGACAGATACGCAGTATTTT
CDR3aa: CSATGTSETDTQYF

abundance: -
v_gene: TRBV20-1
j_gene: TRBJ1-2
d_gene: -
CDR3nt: TGCAGTGCTAGTAGTGTACCCCTGGAGGGCTACACCTTC
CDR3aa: CSASSVPLEGYTF

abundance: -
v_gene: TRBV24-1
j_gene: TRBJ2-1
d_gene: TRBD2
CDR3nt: TGTGCCACCAGTGATTTCGGGGGGATGGGGTACAATGAGCAGTTCTTC
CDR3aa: CATSDFGGMGYNEQFF

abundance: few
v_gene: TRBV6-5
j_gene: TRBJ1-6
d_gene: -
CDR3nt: TGTGCCAGCAGTTTTGCCGGGACAAACCCTTTTAATTCACCCCTCCACTTT
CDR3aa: CASSFAGTNPFNSPLHF

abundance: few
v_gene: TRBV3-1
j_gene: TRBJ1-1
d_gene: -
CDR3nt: TGTGCCAGCAGCCCAATAATCGCGGGTGAAGCTTTCTTT
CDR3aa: CASSPIIAGEAFF

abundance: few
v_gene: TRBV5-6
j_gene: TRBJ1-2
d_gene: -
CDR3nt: TGTGCCAGCAGCCTGACAGCTGGCTACACCTTC
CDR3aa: CASSLTAGYTF

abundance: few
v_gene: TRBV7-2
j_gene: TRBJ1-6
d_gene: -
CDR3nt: TGTGCCAGCAGGTCACGCCACAGGGAAAGTGGTTCACCCCTCCACTTT
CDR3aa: CASRSRHRESGSPLHF

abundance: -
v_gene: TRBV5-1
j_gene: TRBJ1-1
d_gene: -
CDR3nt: TGCGCCAGCAGCTGGGACGGTACTGAAGCTTTCTTT
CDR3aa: CASSWDGTEAFF

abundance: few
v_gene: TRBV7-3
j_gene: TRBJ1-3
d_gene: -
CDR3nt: TGTGCCAGCAGTCGACGCGGGGGCCCTGGAAACACCATATATTTT
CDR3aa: CASSRRGGPGNTIYF

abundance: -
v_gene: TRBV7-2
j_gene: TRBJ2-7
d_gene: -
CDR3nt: TGTGCCAGCAGCCGGGGACTTAGCTACGAGCAGTACTTC
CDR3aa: CASSRGLSYEQYF

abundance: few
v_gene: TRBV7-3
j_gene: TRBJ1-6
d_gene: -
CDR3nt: TGTGCCAGCAGCTTTAGCGGGAATGATTCACCCCTCCACTTT
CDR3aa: CASSFSGNDSPLHF

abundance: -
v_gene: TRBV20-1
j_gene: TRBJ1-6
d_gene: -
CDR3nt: TGCAGTGCCCCGGACCGAGATCACCATTTTTTT
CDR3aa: CSAPDRDHHFF

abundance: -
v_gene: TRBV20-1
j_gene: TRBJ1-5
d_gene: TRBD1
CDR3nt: TGCAGTGCTAGCCCTTCAACAGGGGGCTTCAATCAGCCCCAGCATTTT
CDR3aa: CSASPSTGGFNQPQHF